This TCR beta chain is from a study of T cells in Graves' hyperthyroidism and ophthalmopathy (dated by TCRdb to the late 2010s). About the full investigation: Peripheral blood was collected at initial diagnosis, before any treatment. Prospective prediction of ophthalmopathy was tested in an independent validation cohort of some 20 hyperthyroidism patients and around 16 patients who later progressed to ophthalmopathy. For training and testing, the 100 or so patients in the discovery cohort were randomly divided in a 7:3 ratio. After sampling, hyperthyroidism patients received methimazole starting at 30 mg daily, and ophthalmopathy patients received high-dose intravenous methylprednisolone. The paper describes TCR Vbeta CDR3 sequencing of more than 120 peripheral blood samples, made up of 43 ophthalmopathy patients, over 70 hyperthyroidism patients and 17 progressor patients. To identify TCR V-J signatures that set the groups apart, the researchers used a discovery cohort of 100 patients, made up of 43 with Graves' ophthalmopathy and some 58 with stable Graves' hyperthyroidism. In roughly six Graves' hyperthyroidism patients, the study also compared T-cell repertoires from thyroid tissue with T-cell repertoires from blood. What the research found in general, with its limitations: In validation, the model predicted progression to ophthalmopathy with over 60% sensitivity and approximately 78% specificity, a median of about 6 months before onset. Most expanded thyroid clonotypes (frequency above 0.001) were also detected in blood, a finding suggesting that blood repertoires may reflect thyroid immune responses. Ophthalmopathy was separated from stable hyperthyroidism by a 13 V-J signature model, with about 88% sensitivity and 81% to 83% specificity obtained in cross-validation and 80%/75% obtained in testing. Sample size was not statistically predetermined, and investigators were not blinded to group allocation.

Ophthalmopathy patients had moderately to severely active disease, with a Clinical Activity Score of 3 or more, a NOSPECS grade of 4 or more, and a disease duration of less than 3 months. The study excluded patients with uncontrolled infections, other autoimmune diseases, pregnancy or lactation. Diagnoses were based on clinical symptoms, serum thyroxine and TRAb, thyroid ultrasound and orbital computed tomography. PBMCs were separated from 10 ml of fresh peripheral blood using Ficoll-Paque density gradient centrifugation. Trizol reagent was used to extract total RNA, and RNA quality was then checked on an Agilent 2100 Bioanalyzer. Trimming takes 6 bases off V and 7 bases off J; junction bases not matched to a gene: 8. The germline V gene specifies SGHRS as CDR1 and YFSETQ as CDR2. Taken from cysteine to phenylalanine, the CDR3 has 14 residues. Only the CDR3 region is kept as DNA, spanning 42 bases read in frame from base 1.

TCR beta CDR3 regions were amplified from RNA transcripts. A first-round RT-PCR of the TCR CDR3 used the HTBI primer set with the Qiagen OneStep RT-PCR kit. Libraries were constructed in a second round of multiplex PCR, after which size selection and purification were performed. Sequencing of the libraries was done on an Illumina HiSeq2000 using paired-end 100 bp reads. Processing in the source paper ran as follows. SOAPnuke was used to process the raw data, with reads discarded if the reads contained adapters or uncalled bases, had a mean Phred below 15, or lacked an exact constant-primer or identifier match. COPE v1.2.5 was used to merge the high-quality paired reads, and each unique nucleotide sequence was defined as a clonotype. MiTCR v1.1 was used to align the clonotypes against IMGT TRBV, TRBD and TRBJ reference segments. The analysis was restricted to V-J combinations with a frequency above 0.0001, which together covered just over 98% of the repertoires. The TCS score was defined as F50 (clonal expansion) divided by E x V (chaos), with BLOSUM62-based TCRdist calculated between CDR3 peptides within each V-J. Welch's t-statistics and random forest reduced around 520 V-J features to roughly 13, which were used in a naive Bayes classifier (R e1071). TCRdb trimmed public reads at Q25 via fastp, called clones via MiXCR and kept in-frame beta chains. Identical CDR3 proteins give one entry, which carries the most common genes and DNA. The V and J calls here are based on TCRdb, not the publication. The sample yields a few hundred thousand distinct CDR3 sequences; roughly 15% were counted once. The top ten hold roughly 21% of the sample.

The sample holds many counts of this clonotype. Its recognized antigen is unknown. It has no much larger one-base neighbor in the sample; base qualities were not kept. The sample taken for sequencing was blood. The chain links TRBV5-1 with TRBJ2-2, and TRBD1 matches 8 of the central bases. The sequence was obtained from a woman under 40 with Graves' ophthalmopathy. The DNA is TGCGCCAGCACCCCCCAGGGGGCGGGCGGGGAGCTGTTTTTT. Its product reads: CASTPQGAGGELFF.